This T cell receptor beta chain was profiled in a study of T cells in Graves' hyperthyroidism and ophthalmopathy. This clonotype was detected once. The target antigen is unknown. Amplification of TCR beta CDR3 regions used RNA as the template. HTBI primers drove first-round RT-PCR of the TCR CDR3. Each CDR3 protein gets one entry after TCRdb re-called the multiplex PCR reads with MiXCR. The sample yields approximately 610,000 distinct CDR3 sequences, around 15% seen once. In patients aged 18 to 65, hyperthyroidism was newly diagnosed, with duration under 2 months. PBMCs were derived from about 10 ml fresh peripheral blood. Study-level results: Ophthalmopathy, as predicted by the model, came a median approximately 6.5 months after the prediction.

Sequencing was carried out using blood. This sequence originates from a young woman with Graves' hyperthyroidism.

The CDR3 loop reads CASSFPSQPQHF. The CDR3 region has the DNA TGTGCCAGCAGCTTCCCTAGTCAGCCCCAGCATTTT. The chain couples TRBV7-3 to TRBJ1-5, with D uncertain. The CDR3 is 12 amino acids. The ends were cut back, 3 bases at V and 6 bases at J, with 6 bases in the middle. Germline CDR1 reads SGHTA; CDR2 reads FQGTGA.